Included here is one T cell receptor (beta chain) sequence, with context. This entry comes from a study of T-cell reconstitution after alpha-beta-depleted transplantation in children. The authors prepared the TCRbeta library with unique molecular identifiers. TCRdb reanalysed the PCR reads using MiXCR and keeps one entry per CDR3 protein. The sample includes about 360,000 distinct CDR3 sequences, 10% to 15% of them seen just once. The sample consisted of PBMCs, taken from the stem cell graft. The sequence came from a human donor who donated a stem cell graft to a child with Fanconi anemia.

CDR3 in amino acids: CASSPEGYEQFF. In nucleotides, the CDR3 is TGTGCCAGCAGCCCGGAAGGATATGAGCAGTTCTTC. The chain joins TRBV4-2 to TRBJ2-1; no definite D call. In germline, CDR1 is LGHNA, CDR2 YNFKEQ. The CDR3 consists of 12 residues. Between the trimmed V and J ends, which lost 4 bases and 8 bases, there was a span of 9 bases.